Below, 28 T cell receptor beta chains from the same sample are listed, as sequenced in a study of cytomegalovirus exposure and HLA in healthy donors. Primers for the PCR totalled 60 Vbeta and 13 Jbeta. Some clones are missing from TCRdb's copy, which holds only in-frame ones; the method was immunoSEQ multiplex PCR. The sample lists approximately 100,000 clones; roughly 79% were seen once. The sequenced sample consisted of PBMCs. The receptors originated from a man aged 50-60 years in good health and CMV-seropositive.

The chain recombines TRBV28 with TRBJ2-4; 7 bases are a match to TRBD1. Germline values: CDR1 MDHEN, CDR2 SYDVKM. With V trimmed by 5 bases and J by 6 bases, 7 bases remained unmatched. This CDR3 is 14 amino acids long. CDR3 residues: CASSPQGKGNIQYF. The CDR3 region has the DNA TGTGCCAGCAGTCCACAGGGGAAGGGAAACATTCAGTACTTC.

The V call is TRBV5-4, the J call TRBJ2-1, with a weak D call TRBD2 (6 bases). The CDR3 extends over 16 amino acids. CDR1 SGHNT and CDR2 YYREEE come from the germline V gene (reference sequence). The V gene lost 1 base and the J gene lost 6 bases, with 17 bases spanning the gap. In nucleotides, the CDR3 is TGTGCCAGCAGCTTGAACGTGGGAGGTGGTCCCAATGAGCAGTTCTTC. The encoded protein is CASSLNVGGGPNEQFF.

The V gene is TRBV7-8, the J gene TRBJ2-7; 9 bases are a match to TRBD2. The CDR3 consists of 15 residues. The germline V gene has CDR1 SGHVS and CDR2 FQNEAQ. V shed 0 bases, J shed 3 bases, and the junction held 3 bases outside the gene matches. In DNA form, the CDR3 reads TGTGCCAGCAGCTTAGCGCTTAGCGGGAGCTACGAGCAGTACTTC. Translation gives CASSLALSGSYEQYF. Based on the CDR3 plus reference TRBV7-8 and TRBJ2-7, the full variable domain is GAGVSQSPRYKVAKRGQDVALRCDPISGHVSLFWYQQALGQGPEFLTYFQNEAQLDKSGLPSDRFFAERPEGSVSTLKIQRTQQEDSAVYLCASSLALSGSYEQYFGPGTRLTVT.

The chain joins TRBV11-1 to TRBJ1-1, with D hard to call. Germline V gene lookup returns CDR1 SGHAT and CDR2 FQDESV (reference sequence). The CDR3 runs to 12 residues. V was cut by 1 base and J by 6 bases, with 6 bases left in between. The CDR3 is CASSLVSAEAFF. For the CDR3, the DNA is TGTGCCAGCAGCTTAGTATCCGCTGAAGCTTTCTTT.

This clone has only a few counts. The rearrangement joins TRBV4-3 to TRBJ2-7; 9 bases align to TRBD1. The CDR3 contains 15 residues. The V gene end was trimmed by 3 bases and the J gene end by 4 bases; junction bases not matched to a gene: 7. The germline V gene has CDR1 LGHNA and CDR2 YSLEER. In nucleotides, the CDR3 is TGCGCCAGCAGCCAGGGACAGGGCACAAGGTACGAGCAGTACTTC. As protein: CASSQGQGTRYEQYF.

The chain carries TRBV29-1 and TRBJ2-5; D gene uncertain. The CDR3 runs 13 residues. V lost 4 bases and J 1 base, leaving 10 bases between the germline ends. CDR1 SQVTM and CDR2 ANQGSEA come from the germline V gene. CDR3 sequence: CSVASRIQETQYF. Written as DNA, the CDR3 is TGCAGCGTTGCATCCAGGATCCAAGAGACCCAGTACTTC.

The chain has TRBV19 and TRBJ2-3, with TRBD2 matching 10 bases. The V segment lost 6 bases and the J segment 4 bases; nucleotides outside the gene matches: 13. CDR3 length equals 17 residues. Germline loops: CDR1 LNHDA, CDR2 SQIVND (reference sequence). The CDR3 region is CASSSLASGSWSDTQYF. For the CDR3, the DNA is TGTGCCAGTAGCTCTCTTGCTAGCGGGAGTTGGTCAGATACGCAGTATTTT.

J is TRBJ2-2 and V is TRBV29-1; 11 bases fit TRBD2. J lost 6 bases, V lost 4 bases, and 7 bases had no gene match. The CDR3 covers 15 residues. Germline V gene lookup returns CDR1 SQVTM and CDR2 ANQGSEA. CDR3 region: CSVARLAGGPGELFF. CDR3 in DNA: TGCAGCGTTGCCCGCTTAGCGGGAGGGCCCGGGGAGCTGTTTTTT.

There are a few counts of this clone. V and J are TRBV27 and TRBJ2-3; 10 bases map to TRBD2. Germline lookup yields CDR1 MNHEY and CDR2 SMNVEV (reference sequence). The CDR3 covers 15 residues. After removal of 3 bases from V and 8 bases from J, the junction contained 8 bases not matched to a gene. In DNA form, the CDR3 reads TGTGCCAGCAGTTTCGCTAGCGGGAGAGTGGGTACGCAGTATTTT. Translated, it gives CASSFASGRVGTQYF.

The chain uses TRBV2 and TRBJ2-5; the D is unclear. V shed 3 bases and J shed 0 bases, with 14 bases lying between them. The CDR3 runs 16 residues. Germline CDR1 is SNHLY and CDR2 is FYNNEI. The CDR3 region has the DNA TGTGCCAGCAGTGATCCCGCGCGACTCTACCAAGAGACCCAGTACTTC. As protein: CASSDPARLYQETQYF.

This clone was observed a handful of times. The genes are TRBV5-1 and TRBJ1-3, with 7 bases fitting TRBD1. Germline CDR1 and CDR2: SGHRS and YFSETQ. The V segment lost 7 bases and the J segment 0 bases; nucleotides outside the gene matches: 4. This CDR3 spans 14 amino acids. Here the CDR3 DNA reads TGCGCCAGCCGGGACAGCCTCTCTGGAAACACCATATATTTT. This codes for CASRDSLSGNTIYF.

The J gene is TRBJ2-3, the V gene TRBV7-9; 10 positions agree with TRBD1. CDR3 length: 18 amino acids. The V gene end was trimmed by 4 bases and the J gene end by 1 base; junction bases not matched to a gene: 11. Germline values: CDR1 SEHNR, CDR2 FQNEAQ (reference sequence). The CDR3 DNA is TGTGCCAGCAGCTCGCCAACATCCGGGACAGGGGGCACAGATACGCAGTATTTT. Translation: CASSSPTSGTGGTDTQYF.

The rearrangement uses TRBV28 and TRBJ2-5, with 8 bases matching TRBD2. The assigned J gene may be wrong: the sequence end matches TRBJ2-7 better. This CDR3 comprises 15 residues. CDR1 is MDHEN and CDR2 is SYDVKM in the germline V gene. This chain's CDR3 is CASSLIGVSGIEQYF. The CDR3 nucleotides are TGTGCCAGCAGTTTAATAGGGGTTAGCGGGATCGAGCAGTACTTC.

The V call is TRBV27, the J call TRBJ2-7, with TRBD1 identical over 9 bases. V lost 8 bases and J lost 4; bases outside the gene matches: 3. Germline assignment: CDR1 MNHEY and CDR2 SMNVEV (reference sequence). The CDR3 consists of 12 residues. CDR3 DNA sequence: TGTGCCAGCGGGGACAGGGTTTACGAGCAGTACTTC. Amino acids: CASGDRVYEQYF.

J is TRBJ2-3 and V is TRBV10-2, with 12 bases matching TRBD2. After removal of 6 bases from V and 6 bases from J, the junction contained 7 bases not matched to a gene. CDR3 length equals 15 residues. Germline CDR1 and CDR2: WSHSY and SAAADI. CDR3 nucleotides: TGCGCCAGCAGCGACTTGACTAGCGGGAGTGATACGCAGTATTTT. Translation: CASSDLTSGSDTQYF.

The V call is TRBV27, the J call TRBJ2-7, with 12 bases lining up with TRBD2. With 2 bases clipped from V and 7 bases from J, the junction kept 21 bases outside the gene matches. CDR1 is MNHEY and CDR2 is SMNVEV in the germline V gene (reference sequence). This CDR3 is 20 amino acids long. The CDR3 DNA reads as TGTGCCAGCAGTTTACGCGGCAGGGGTCAACTAGCGGGAGGAAACGGAGAGCAGTACTTC. It codes for CASSLRGRGQLAGGNGEQYF.

This chain's CDR3 is CASSQDLPGAFMVWPLHF. As DNA, the CDR3 is TGCGCCAGCAGCCAAGATCTCCCTGGAGCTTTTATGGTTTGGCCCCTCCACTTT. The V and J genes are TRBV4-1 and TRBJ1-6, with D hard to call. Germline V gene data show CDR1 as MGHRA and CDR2 as YSYEKL. The CDR3 contains 18 residues. Trimming took 0 bases from V and 13 from J, leaving 25 bases between them.

The rearrangement links TRBV5-5 to TRBJ2-7, with 8 bases aligning to TRBD2. Looked up from germline, CDR1 is SGHKS and CDR2 is YYEKEE (reference sequence). The CDR3 runs 15 residues. V was pared by 0 bases and J by 2 bases, with 4 bases of the junction left unmatched. The CDR3: CASSLASGSAYEQYF. The CDR3 DNA follows: TGTGCCAGCAGCTTGGCCAGCGGGAGTGCCTACGAGCAGTACTTC.

V usage is TRBV7-9 and J usage is TRBJ1-5; tentatively, D is TRBD1 (5 bases). This CDR3 is built from 13 residues. Germline V gene data show CDR1 as SEHNR and CDR2 as FQNEAQ (reference sequence). V was clipped by 6 bases and J by 7 bases, with 13 bases between them. The CDR3 sequence: CASRSGGGQPQHF. CDR3 coding DNA: TGTGCCAGCAGGTCCGGGGGAGGGCAGCCCCAGCATTTT.

The rearrangement uses TRBV28 and TRBJ2-2, with 9 bases lining up with TRBD2. Germline values: CDR1 MDHEN, CDR2 SYDVKM. J was trimmed by 5 bases and V by 1 base; bases with no gene match: 8. CDR3 length: 17 amino acids. The DNA for the CDR3 is TGTGCCAGCAGTTTATATGGCGGGAGGGATGGTACCGGGGAGCTGTTTTTT. It specifies CASSLYGGRDGTGELFF.

A few counts support this clone. The chain employs TRBV5-1 and TRBJ2-2; TRBD2 matches 16 bases. This CDR3 region has 18 residues. V dropped 3 bases and J dropped 3; count of bases not matched to a gene: 5. Germline lookup yields CDR1 SGHRS and CDR2 YFSETQ. The CDR3 region has the DNA TGCGCCAGCAGCTCGGGACTAGCGGGAGGGCCCTACACCGGGGAGCTGTTTTTT. It codes for CASSSGLAGGPYTGELFF. Full variable domain (remainder filled in from reference TRBV5-1 and TRBJ2-2): KAGVTQTPRYLIKTRGQQVTLSCSPISGHRSVSWYQQTPGQGLQFLFEYFSETQRNKGNFPGRFSGRQFSNSRSEMNVSTLELGDSALYLCASSSGLAGGPYTGELFFGEGSRLTVL.

The chain links TRBV30 to TRBJ1-2; the match to TRBD1 covers 9 bases. This CDR3 is built from 17 residues. Germline CDR1 GTSNPN, CDR2 SVGIG (reference sequence). Trimming removed 1 base from V and 4 bases from J; junction bases left unmatched: 13. The CDR3 DNA is TGTGCCTGGAGTGCTTTCCGGGATGACAGGGGGGGCTATGGCTACACCTTC. Amino acids: CAWSAFRDDRGGYGYTF.

V usage is TRBV30 and J usage is TRBJ2-3; D perhaps matches TRBD2 (6 bases). The CDR3 loop spans 13 amino acids. The germline V gene encodes CDR1 GTSNPN and CDR2 SVGIG (reference sequence). V lost 4 bases, J lost 2 bases, and 10 bases lay in between. DNA for the CDR3: TGTGCCTGGACGCGGGATGCCACAGATACGCAGTATTTT. Residues: CAWTRDATDTQYF.

This clone was seen only a few times. The J gene is TRBJ2-1, the V gene TRBV28; TRBD2 aligns across 7 bases. The trim removed 6 bases at V and 4 bases at J, leaving 9 bases unmatched. The CDR3 spans 15 residues. Germline assignment: CDR1 MDHEN and CDR2 SYDVKM. CDR3 protein: CASSRSSGPYNEQFF. CDR3 nucleotides: TGTGCCAGCAGCCGTTCTAGCGGACCTTACAATGAGCAGTTCTTC.

V is TRBV5-1 and J is TRBJ2-5; D possibly corresponds to TRBD2 (5 bases). The DNA end is more similar to TRBJ2-7, so the J call may be wrong. The CDR3 totals 19 residues. The germline V gene has CDR1 SGHRS and CDR2 YFSETQ. This chain's CDR3 is CASSVAGNLGPLATYEQYF. Here the CDR3 DNA reads TGCGCCAGCAGCGTGGCCGGGAACCTCGGGCCCCTAGCCACCTACGAGCAGTACTTC.

The gene calls are TRBV28 and TRBJ1-3; perhaps TRBD1 as D (6 bases). The CDR3 has 14 residues. Trimming pared 5 bases from V and 8 bases from J, leaving 16 bases between. The germline CDR1 and CDR2 sequences are MDHEN and SYDVKM. The CDR3 here is CASSQWEGGDTIYF. The CDR3 DNA reads TGTGCCAGCAGTCAGTGGGAGGGGGGGGACACCATATATTTT.

The V and J genes are TRBV10-3 and TRBJ2-3; a weak D match, TRBD1 (6 bases). Germline V CDR1 and CDR2: ENHRY, SYGVKD. There are 14 residues in the CDR3. V lost 7 bases and J 0 bases, leaving 11 bases between the germline ends. The CDR3 protein is CAITYRESTDTQYF. DNA of the CDR3: TGTGCCATCACGTACAGGGAGAGCACAGATACGCAGTATTTT.

CDR3 DNA: TGTGCCAGCAGCTTAGACACTGGGAGCACCGGGGAGCTGTTTTTT. It encodes CASSLDTGSTGELFF. This chain joins TRBV11-3 and TRBJ2-2; tentative D call: TRBD2 (5 bases). Germline assignment: CDR1 SGHNT and CDR2 YENEEA. Trimming removed 0 bases from V and 4 bases from J, with 9 bases in between. This CDR3 is 15 amino acids long.